The T cell receptor beta chain described here comes from a study of response to subunit inactivated influenza vaccine. Overall study results and limits: Each seasonal influenza vaccination recruits few new T cells, the authors suggested.

This clonotype has a single count. Its target is unknown. TCRdb fed the RT-PCR reads into MiXCR, producing one record per CDR3 protein. The sample records roughly 570,000 distinct CDR3 sequences, 10% to 15% being singletons. CDR3 length equals 14 residues. The V and J ends lost 0 bases and 9 bases, in that order; junction bases with no gene match: 9. Germline lookup yields CDR1 GTSNPN and CDR2 SVGIG (reference sequence). The material was PBMCs from blood, obtained 40 to 50 days after vaccination. The TCR originated in a man aged 50 to 60 who received an inactivated influenza vaccine. The chain links TRBV30 to TRBJ2-5; 8 bases line up with TRBD2. The CDR3 nucleotides read TGTGCCTGGAGTGTATCGGGAGGGAGAGGGGCCCAGTACTTC. Translated: CAWSVSGGRGAQYF.